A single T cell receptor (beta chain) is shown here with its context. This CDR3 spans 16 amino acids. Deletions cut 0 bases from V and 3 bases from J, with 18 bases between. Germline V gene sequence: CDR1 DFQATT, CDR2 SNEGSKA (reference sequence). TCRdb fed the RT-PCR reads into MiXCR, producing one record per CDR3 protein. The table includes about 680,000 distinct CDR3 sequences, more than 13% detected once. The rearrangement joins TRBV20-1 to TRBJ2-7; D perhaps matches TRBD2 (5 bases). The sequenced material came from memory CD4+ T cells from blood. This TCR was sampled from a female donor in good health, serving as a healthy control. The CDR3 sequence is CSARDPAAAAYYEQYF. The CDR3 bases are TGCAGTGCTAGAGATCCAGCGGCAGCGGCGTACTACGAGCAGTACTTC.